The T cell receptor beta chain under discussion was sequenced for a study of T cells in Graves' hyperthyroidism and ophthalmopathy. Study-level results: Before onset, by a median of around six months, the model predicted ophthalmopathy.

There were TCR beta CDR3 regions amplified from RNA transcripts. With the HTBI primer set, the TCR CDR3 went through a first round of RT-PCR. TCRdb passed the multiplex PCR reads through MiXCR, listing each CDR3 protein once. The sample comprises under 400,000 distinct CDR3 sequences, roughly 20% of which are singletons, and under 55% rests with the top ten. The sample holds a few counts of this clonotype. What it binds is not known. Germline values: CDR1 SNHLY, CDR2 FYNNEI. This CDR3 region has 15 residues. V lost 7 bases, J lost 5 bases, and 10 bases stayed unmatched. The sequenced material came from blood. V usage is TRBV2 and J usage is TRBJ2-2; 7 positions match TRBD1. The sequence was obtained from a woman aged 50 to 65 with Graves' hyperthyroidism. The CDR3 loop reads CASKDRVTYTGELFF. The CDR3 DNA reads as TGTGCCAGCAAAGACAGGGTTACGTATACCGGGGAGCTGTTTTTT.